What follows is one T cell receptor beta chain and its context. The sample is drawn from a study of blood T cell repertoires in COVID-19. The length of the CDR3 is 11 residues. The germline V gene encodes CDR1 MDHEN and CDR2 SYDVKM. V was shortened by 6 bases and J by 4 bases, with 4 bases between the two germline ends. Profiled with immunoSEQ multiplex PCR; TCRdb holds only in-frame clones, not every one. The data hold about 270,000 clones, with about 87% observed a single time. The chain recombines TRBV28 with TRBJ2-1; D unclear. The sequencing input was PBMCs or T cells enriched from blood (not recorded which). The clonotype comes from a woman in her thirties with acute COVID-19. CDR3 in DNA: TGTGCCAGCAGGCTATACAATGAGCAGTTCTTC. It codes for CASRLYNEQFF.